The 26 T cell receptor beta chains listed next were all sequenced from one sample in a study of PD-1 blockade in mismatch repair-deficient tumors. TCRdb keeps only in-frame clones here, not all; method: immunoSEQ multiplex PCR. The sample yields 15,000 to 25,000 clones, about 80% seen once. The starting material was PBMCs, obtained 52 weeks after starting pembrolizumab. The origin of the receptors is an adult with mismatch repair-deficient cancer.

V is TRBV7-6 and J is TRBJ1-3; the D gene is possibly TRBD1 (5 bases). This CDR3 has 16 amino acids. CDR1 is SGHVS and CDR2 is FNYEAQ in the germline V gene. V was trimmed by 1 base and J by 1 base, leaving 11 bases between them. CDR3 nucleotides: TGTGCCAGCAGCTTAGAAGGGGCAGGTTCTGGAAACACCATATATTTT. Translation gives CASSLEGAGSGNTIYF.

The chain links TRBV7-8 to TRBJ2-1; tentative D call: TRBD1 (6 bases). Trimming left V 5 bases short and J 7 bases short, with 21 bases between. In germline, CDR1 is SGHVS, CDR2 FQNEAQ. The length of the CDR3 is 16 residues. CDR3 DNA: TGTGCCAGCAGCCCCCCAACGGGGCAGGGGAAAAATGAGCAGTTCTTC. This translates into CASSPPTGQGKNEQFF. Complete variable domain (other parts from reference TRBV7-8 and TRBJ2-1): GAGVSQSPRYKVAKRGQDVALRCDPISGHVSLFWYQQALGQGPEFLTYFQNEAQLDKSGLPSDRFFAERPEGSVSTLKIQRTQQEDSAVYLCASSPPTGQGKNEQFFGPGTRLTVL.

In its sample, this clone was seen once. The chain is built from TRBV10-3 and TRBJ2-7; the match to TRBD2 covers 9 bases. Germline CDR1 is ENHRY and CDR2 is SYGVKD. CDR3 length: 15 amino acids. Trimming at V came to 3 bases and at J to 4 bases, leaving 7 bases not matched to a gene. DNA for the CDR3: TGTGCCATCAGTGATGGGGGACTAGCCGGTTACGAGCAGTACTTC. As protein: CAISDGGLAGYEQYF.

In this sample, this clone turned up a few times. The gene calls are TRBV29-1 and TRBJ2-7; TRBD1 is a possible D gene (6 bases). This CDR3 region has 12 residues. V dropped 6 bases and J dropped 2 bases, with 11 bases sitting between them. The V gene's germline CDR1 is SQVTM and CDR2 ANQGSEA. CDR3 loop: CSVGQSAYEQYF. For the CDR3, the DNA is TGCAGCGTCGGACAGTCCGCCTACGAGCAGTACTTC.

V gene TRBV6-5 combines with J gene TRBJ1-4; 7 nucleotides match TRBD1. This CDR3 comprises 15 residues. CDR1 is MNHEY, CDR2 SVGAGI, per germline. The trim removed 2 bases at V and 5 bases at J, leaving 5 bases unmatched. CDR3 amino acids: CASSYLATGNEKLFF. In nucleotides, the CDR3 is TGTGCCAGCAGTTACCTGGCGACAGGGAATGAAAAACTGTTTTTT.

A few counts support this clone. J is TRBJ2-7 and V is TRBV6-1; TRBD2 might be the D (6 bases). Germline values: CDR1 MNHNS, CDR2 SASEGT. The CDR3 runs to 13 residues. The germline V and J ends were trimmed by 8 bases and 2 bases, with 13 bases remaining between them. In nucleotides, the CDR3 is TGTGCCAGCCATGGGGGGAGACCCTACGAGCAGTACTTC. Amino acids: CASHGGRPYEQYF.

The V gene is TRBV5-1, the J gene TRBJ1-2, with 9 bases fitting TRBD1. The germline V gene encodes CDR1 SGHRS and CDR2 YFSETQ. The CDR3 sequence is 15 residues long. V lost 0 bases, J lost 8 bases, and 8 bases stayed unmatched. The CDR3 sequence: CASSLDRGLWEGYTF. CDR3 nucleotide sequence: TGCGCCAGCAGCTTGGACAGGGGGCTATGGGAGGGCTACACCTTC. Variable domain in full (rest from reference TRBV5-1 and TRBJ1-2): KAGVTQTPRYLIKTRGQQVTLSCSPISGHRSVSWYQQTPGQGLQFLFEYFSETQRNKGNFPGRFSGRQFSNSRSEMNVSTLELGDSALYLCASSLDRGLWEGYTFGSGTRLTVV.

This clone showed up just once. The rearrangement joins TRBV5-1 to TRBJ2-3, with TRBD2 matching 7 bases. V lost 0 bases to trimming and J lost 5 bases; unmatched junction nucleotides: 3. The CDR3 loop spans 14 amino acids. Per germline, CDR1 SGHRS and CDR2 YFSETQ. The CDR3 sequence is CASSLGLAIDTQYF. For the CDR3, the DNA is TGCGCCAGCAGCTTGGGACTAGCAATAGATACGCAGTATTTT.

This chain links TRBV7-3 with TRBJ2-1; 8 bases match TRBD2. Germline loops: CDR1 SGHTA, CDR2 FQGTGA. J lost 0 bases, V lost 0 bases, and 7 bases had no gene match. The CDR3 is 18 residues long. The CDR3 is CASSLTGLAGFSYNEQFF. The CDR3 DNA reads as TGTGCCAGCAGCTTAACCGGTCTAGCGGGCTTCTCCTACAATGAGCAGTTCTTC.

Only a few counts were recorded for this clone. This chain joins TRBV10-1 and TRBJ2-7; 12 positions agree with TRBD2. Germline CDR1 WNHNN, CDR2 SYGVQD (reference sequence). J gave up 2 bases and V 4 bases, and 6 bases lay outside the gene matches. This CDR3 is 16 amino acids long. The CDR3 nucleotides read TGCGCCAGCAGTGCCTTGAGACTAGCGGGAGCCTACGAGCAGTACTTC. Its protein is CASSALRLAGAYEQYF.

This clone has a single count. The CDR3, as DNA: TGTGCCAGTAGTATAGATTCTACCCGGGGGAACACCGGGGAGCTGTTTTTT. Translation: CASSIDSTRGNTGELFF. The rearrangement joins TRBV19 to TRBJ2-2; D perhaps matches TRBD2 (5 bases). Trimming cost V 0 bases and J 1 base, with 12 bases left between them. The V gene's germline CDR1 is LNHDA and CDR2 SQIVND (reference sequence). This CDR3 contains 17 residues.

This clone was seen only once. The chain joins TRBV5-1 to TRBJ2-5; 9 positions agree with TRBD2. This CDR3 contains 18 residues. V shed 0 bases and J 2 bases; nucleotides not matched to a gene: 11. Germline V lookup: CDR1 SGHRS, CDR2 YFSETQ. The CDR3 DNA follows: TGCGCCAGCAGCTTGGCCCGGGCGGGAGGGGACACTCAAGAGACCCAGTACTTC. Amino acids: CASSLARAGGDTQETQYF.

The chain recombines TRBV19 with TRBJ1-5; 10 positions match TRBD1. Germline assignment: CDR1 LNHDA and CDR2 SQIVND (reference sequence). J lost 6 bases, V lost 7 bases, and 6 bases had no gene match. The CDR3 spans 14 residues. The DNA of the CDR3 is TGTGCCAGTAAAGTGGGACAGGGGATTCAGCCCCAGCATTTT. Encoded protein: CASKVGQGIQPQHF.

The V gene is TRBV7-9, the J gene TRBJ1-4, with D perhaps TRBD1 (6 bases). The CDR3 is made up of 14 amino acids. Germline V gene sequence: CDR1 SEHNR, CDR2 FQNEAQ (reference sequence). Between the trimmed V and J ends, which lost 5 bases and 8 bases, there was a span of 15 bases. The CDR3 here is CASSRQVGREKLFF. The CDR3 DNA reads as TGTGCCAGCAGCCGACAGGTGGGCCGCGAAAAACTGTTTTTT.

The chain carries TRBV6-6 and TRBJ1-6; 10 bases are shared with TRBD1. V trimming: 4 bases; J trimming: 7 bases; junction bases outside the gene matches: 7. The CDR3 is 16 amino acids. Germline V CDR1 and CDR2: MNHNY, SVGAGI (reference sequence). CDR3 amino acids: CASSLGQGTLNSPLHF. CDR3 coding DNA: TGTGCCAGCAGTTTGGGACAGGGGACCTTGAATTCACCCCTCCACTTT.

The CDR3 here is CASRTGSAFF. The CDR3 DNA is TGTGCCAGCAGGACAGGGAGCGCTTTCTTT. The chain carries TRBV2 and TRBJ1-1; 7 nucleotides match TRBD1. Unmatched junction bases numbered 3, after V lost 6 bases and J lost 11 bases. In germline, CDR1 is SNHLY, CDR2 FYNNEI. This CDR3 has 10 residues.

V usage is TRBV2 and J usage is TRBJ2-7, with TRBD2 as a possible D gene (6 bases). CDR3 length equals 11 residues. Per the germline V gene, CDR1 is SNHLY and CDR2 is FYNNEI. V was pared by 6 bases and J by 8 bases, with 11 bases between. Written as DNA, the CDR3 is TGTGCCAGCAGCCCTCGGGGGAAGCAGTACTTC. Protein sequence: CASSPRGKQYF.

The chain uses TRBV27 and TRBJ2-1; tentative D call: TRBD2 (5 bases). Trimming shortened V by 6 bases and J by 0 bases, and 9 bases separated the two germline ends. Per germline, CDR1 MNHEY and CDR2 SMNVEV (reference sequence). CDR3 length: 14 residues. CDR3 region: CASSRENSYNEQFF. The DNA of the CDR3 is TGTGCCAGCAGCCGGGAAAACTCCTACAATGAGCAGTTCTTC.

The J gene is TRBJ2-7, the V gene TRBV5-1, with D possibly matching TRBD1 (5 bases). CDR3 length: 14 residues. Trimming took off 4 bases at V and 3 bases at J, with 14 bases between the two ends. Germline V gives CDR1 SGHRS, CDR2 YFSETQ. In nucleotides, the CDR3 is TGCGCCAGCAGCCCCGGACACAGTTTCTACGAGCAGTACTTC. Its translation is CASSPGHSFYEQYF.

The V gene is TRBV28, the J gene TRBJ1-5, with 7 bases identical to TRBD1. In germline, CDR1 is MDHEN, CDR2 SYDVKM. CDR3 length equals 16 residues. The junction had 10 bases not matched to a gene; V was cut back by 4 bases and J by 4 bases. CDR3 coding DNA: TGTGCCAGCAGTTCAAGACGACAGGGTGGAAATCAGCCCCAGCATTTT. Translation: CASSSRRQGGNQPQHF.

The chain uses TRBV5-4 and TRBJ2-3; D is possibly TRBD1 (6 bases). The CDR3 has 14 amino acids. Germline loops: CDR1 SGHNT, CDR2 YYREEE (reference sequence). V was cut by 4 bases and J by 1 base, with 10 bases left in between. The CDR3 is CASSADRGTDTQYF. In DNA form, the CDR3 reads TGTGCCAGCAGCGCGGACAGAGGCACAGATACGCAGTATTTT. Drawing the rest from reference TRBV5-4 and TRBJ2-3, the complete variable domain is ETGVTQSPTHLIKTRGQQVTLRCSSQSGHNTVSWYQQALGQGPQFIFQYYREEENGRGNFPPRFSGLQFPNYSSELNVNALELDDSALYLCASSADRGTDTQYFGPGTRLTVL.

CDR3 nucleotide sequence: TGTGCCAGCAGCCAATGGGGGGGCGATCAGCCCCAGCATTTT. It specifies CASSQWGGDQPQHF. The chain couples TRBV4-2 to TRBJ1-5, with D tentatively TRBD1 (6 bases). CDR1 LGHNA and CDR2 YNFKEQ come from the germline V gene. V was shortened by 2 bases and J by 5 bases, with 10 bases between the two germline ends. CDR3 size: 14 residues.

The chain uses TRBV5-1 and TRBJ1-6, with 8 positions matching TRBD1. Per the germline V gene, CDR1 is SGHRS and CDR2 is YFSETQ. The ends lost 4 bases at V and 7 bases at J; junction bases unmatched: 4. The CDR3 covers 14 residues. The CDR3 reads CASSSQGANSPLHF. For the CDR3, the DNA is TGCGCCAGCAGCAGTCAGGGGGCGAATTCACCCCTCCACTTT.

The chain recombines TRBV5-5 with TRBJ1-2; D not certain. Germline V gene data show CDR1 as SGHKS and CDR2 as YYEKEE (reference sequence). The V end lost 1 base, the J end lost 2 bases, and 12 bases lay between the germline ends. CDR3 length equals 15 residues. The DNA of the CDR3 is TGTGCCAGCAGCTTGCGAGACTACAGCAACTATGGCTACACCTTC. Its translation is CASSLRDYSNYGYTF.

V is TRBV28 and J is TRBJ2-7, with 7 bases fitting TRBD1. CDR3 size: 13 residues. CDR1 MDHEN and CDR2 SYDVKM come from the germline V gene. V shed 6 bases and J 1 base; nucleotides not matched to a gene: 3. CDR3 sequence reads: CASRSGQSYEQYF. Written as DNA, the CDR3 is TGTGCCAGCAGGTCGGGACAGTCCTACGAGCAGTACTTC.

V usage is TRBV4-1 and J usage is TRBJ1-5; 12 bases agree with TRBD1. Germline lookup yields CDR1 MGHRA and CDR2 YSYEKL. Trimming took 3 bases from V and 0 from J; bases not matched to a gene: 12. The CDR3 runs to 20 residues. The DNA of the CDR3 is TGCGCCAGCAGCCACCTACCCGGGACAGGGGGCTCATATAGCAATCAGCCCCAGCATTTT. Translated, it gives CASSHLPGTGGSYSNQPQHF.